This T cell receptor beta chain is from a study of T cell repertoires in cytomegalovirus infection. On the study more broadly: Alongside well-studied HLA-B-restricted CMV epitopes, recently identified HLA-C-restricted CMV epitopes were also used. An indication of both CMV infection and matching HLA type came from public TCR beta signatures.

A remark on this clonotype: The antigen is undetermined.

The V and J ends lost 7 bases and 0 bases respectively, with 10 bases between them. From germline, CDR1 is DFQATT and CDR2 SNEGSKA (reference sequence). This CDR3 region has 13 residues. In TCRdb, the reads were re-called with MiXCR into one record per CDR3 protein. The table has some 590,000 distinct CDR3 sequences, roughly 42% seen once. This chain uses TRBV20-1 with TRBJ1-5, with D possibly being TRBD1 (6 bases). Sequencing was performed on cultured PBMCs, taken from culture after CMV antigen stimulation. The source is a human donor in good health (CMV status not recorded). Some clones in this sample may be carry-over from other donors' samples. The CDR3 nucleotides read TGCAGTGTCCAGGGGAATAGCAATCAGCCCCAGCATTTT. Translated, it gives CSVQGNSNQPQHF.